A single sample is the source of the 10 T cell receptor beta chains below, sequenced in a study of shared clonotypes between healthy human individuals. The table came from immunoSEQ multiplex PCR; TCRdb's copy has only in-frame clones and leaves some out. The sample includes millions of clones, roughly 95% of them seen just once. CD45RO-negative cells were positively selected for CCR7, leaving out terminally differentiated effector memory CD45RA+ cells. The sequenced sample consisted of naive CD8+ T cells sorted from blood. The receptors come from a man younger than 35 in good health.

This clone showed up just once. V gene TRBV13 combines with J gene TRBJ2-1, with 8 positions matching TRBD1. CDR1 PRHDT and CDR2 FYEKMQ come from the germline V gene (reference sequence). The J segment lost 4 bases and the V segment lost 1 base, leaving 6 bases of the junction unmatched. This CDR3 comprises 16 residues. CDR3 protein: CASSLARDRLYNEQFF. The CDR3 DNA reads TGTGCCAGCAGCTTAGCCCGGGACAGGCTTTACAATGAGCAGTTCTTC.

This sequence joins TRBV10-1 and TRBJ2-2, with D possibly matching TRBD1 (5 bases). From germline, CDR1 is WNHNN and CDR2 SYGVQD (reference sequence). The CDR3 loop spans 17 amino acids. V lost 2 bases to trimming and J lost 3 bases, with 16 bases between them. The CDR3 coding sequence is TGCGCCAGCAGTGAGACCTACAGGTTGGGGCACACCGGGGAGCTGTTTTTT. It specifies CASSETYRLGHTGELFF.

CDR3 protein: CASSSPGRTQETQYF. In DNA, the CDR3 is TGTGCCAGCAGTTCACCGGGACGGACACAAGAGACCCAGTACTTC. The rearrangement uses TRBV6-5 and TRBJ2-5; D may correspond to TRBD1 or TRBD2 (5 bases each). In germline, CDR1 is MNHEY, CDR2 SVGAGI. The length of the CDR3 is 15 residues. Trimming took 4 bases from V and 2 from J, leaving 14 bases between them.

The CDR3 here is CASSYPLAGGRASTDTQYF. The CDR3 nucleotides read TGCGCCAGCAGCTACCCATTAGCGGGAGGCCGTGCTAGCACAGATACGCAGTATTTT. The V and J genes are TRBV5-1 and TRBJ2-3, with 10 nucleotides matching TRBD2. Trimming at V came to 3 bases and at J to 0 bases, leaving 13 bases not matched to a gene. CDR3 length: 19 residues. The germline CDR1 and CDR2 sequences are SGHRS and YFSETQ. Full variable domain (outside the CDR3, taken from reference TRBV5-1 and TRBJ2-3): KAGVTQTPRYLIKTRGQQVTLSCSPISGHRSVSWYQQTPGQGLQFLFEYFSETQRNKGNFPGRFSGRQFSNSRSEMNVSTLELGDSALYLCASSYPLAGGRASTDTQYFGPGTRLTVL.

The chain links TRBV2 to TRBJ2-1, with TRBD2 identical over 9 bases. In germline, CDR1 is SNHLY, CDR2 FYNNEI. Unmatched junction bases numbered 13, after V lost 7 bases and J lost 3 bases. This CDR3 spans 17 amino acids. The chain's CDR3 is CASKGKGTSRIYNEQFF. The DNA of the CDR3 is TGTGCCAGCAAGGGTAAGGGGACTAGCAGAATCTACAATGAGCAGTTCTTC.

This clone was recorded only once. This chain joins TRBV27 and TRBJ1-1; possible D gene TRBD1, 6 bases. Looked up from germline, CDR1 is MNHEY and CDR2 is SMNVEV (reference sequence). The CDR3 is 15 residues long. The ends were cut back, 6 bases at V and 4 bases at J, with 18 bases in the middle. The CDR3 region is CASRPGAEGTTEAFF. CDR3 nucleotides: TGTGCCAGCAGGCCAGGGGCTGAGGGGACCACTGAAGCTTTCTTT.

Concerning this clone itself: Other DNA sequences in the same sample also yield this CDR3. The V call is TRBV27, the J call TRBJ2-7; D call uncertain. Germline V lookup: CDR1 MNHEY, CDR2 SMNVEV (reference sequence). There are 13 residues in the CDR3. Deletions cut 6 bases from V and 2 bases from J, with 11 bases between. The CDR3 region is CASSTTGPYEQYF. Here the CDR3 DNA reads TGTGCCAGCAGCACGACCGGGCCCTACGAGCAGTACTTC.

The chain has TRBV14 and TRBJ1-1; possibly TRBD1 for D (6 bases). V shed 5 bases and J shed 7 bases, with 17 bases lying between them. The CDR3 consists of 14 residues. Germline V gives CDR1 SGHDN, CDR2 FVKESK. The CDR3 spells CASSREGGYGEAFF. CDR3 coding DNA: TGTGCCAGCAGCAGAGAGGGGGGATATGGTGAAGCTTTCTTT.

The genes are TRBV5-1 and TRBJ2-1; 10 nucleotides agree with TRBD1. Losses at the gene ends were 3 bases for V and 7 bases for J; bases not matched to a gene: 7. Per the germline V gene, CDR1 is SGHRS and CDR2 is YFSETQ. This CDR3 has 15 residues. CDR3 DNA: TGCGCCAGCAGCTGGAGGGACAGGGGACAAAATGAGCAGTTCTTC. Its translation: CASSWRDRGQNEQFF.

This rearrangement joins TRBV4-1 to TRBJ2-4; 7 bases match TRBD2. CDR1 is MGHRA and CDR2 is YSYEKL in the germline V gene. The V gene end was trimmed by 0 bases and the J gene end by 7 bases; junction bases not matched to a gene: 3. The CDR3 totals 14 residues. CDR3 sequence reads: CASSQETLANIQYF. In DNA, the CDR3 is TGCGCCAGCAGCCAAGAGACACTAGCGAACATTCAGTACTTC.